This TCR beta chain was captured in a study of read filtering for tumor transcriptome and immune sequencing. At the level of the study: The cohort had 17 men and over eleven women aged roughly 47 to 90, mean roughly 65 years. Whole-transcriptome libraries were prepared after DNase treatment.

V gave up 4 bases and J gave up 3 bases, with 9 bases separating them. Germline loops: CDR1 MNHNS, CDR2 SASEGT. The CDR3 sequence is 13 residues long. Study-wide results and caveats: Compared with RNA-seq, IR-seq gave much higher clonotype depth and reliability.

This clonotype appeared many times. The antigen remains unidentified. This library used about 360 ng RNA and molecular barcoded adaptors spanning alpha/delta and beta/gamma chains. One entry per CDR3 protein results from TCRdb running MiXCR on the reads. This table has 50,000 to 65,000 distinct CDR3 sequences, 10% to 15% appearing once. Sequencing used a population of CD138-negative cells sorted from bone marrow. The V and J genes are TRBV6-1 and TRBJ1-2, with D possibly being TRBD1 (5 bases). The sequence was collected from a donor at least 40 years old with multiple myeloma. The CDR3 DNA reads as TGTGCCAGCAGTGTTGGACATGACTATGGCTACACCTTC. This gives the protein CASSVGHDYGYTF.